Following are 18 T cell receptor beta chains from one sample sequenced in a study of cytomegalovirus exposure and HLA in healthy donors. Repertoires were generated with immunoSEQ multiplex PCR, while TCRdb's copy carries only in-frame clones and drops some. Here the sample spans some 170,000 clones, about nine tenths being singletons. Specimen: PBMCs. These receptors came from a young woman in good health and CMV-seronegative.

The V and J genes are TRBV5-1 and TRBJ1-1; D is possibly TRBD1 (5 bases). Germline V lookup: CDR1 SGHRS, CDR2 YFSETQ. This CDR3 spans 15 amino acids. V lost 0 bases and J 6 bases, leaving 15 bases between the germline ends. The CDR3 sequence: CASSLGVAVGAEAFF. CDR3 DNA sequence: TGCGCCAGCAGCTTGGGAGTCGCGGTAGGGGCTGAAGCTTTCTTT.

The chain joins TRBV18 to TRBJ2-5; tentatively, D is TRBD1 or TRBD2 (5 bases each). This CDR3 is 14 amino acids long. The germline V gene encodes CDR1 KGHSH and CDR2 LQKENI. V shed 4 bases and J shed 0 bases, with 9 bases lying between them. In DNA form, the CDR3 reads TGTGCCAGCTCACATGGGACGGACCAAGAGACCCAGTACTTC. Translation: CASSHGTDQETQYF.

The rearrangement links TRBV19 to TRBJ2-5; TRBD2 is a possible D gene (7 bases). With 9 bases removed from V and 2 bases from J, the gap between germline ends came to 19 bases. CDR1 and CDR2 (germline): LNHDA, SQIVND (reference sequence). This CDR3 spans 15 amino acids. This CDR3 reads CASSPGGPRQETQYF. The CDR3 DNA follows: TGTGCCAGCTCCCCGGGGGGCCCTAGACAAGAGACCCAGTACTTC.

The V call is TRBV14, the J call TRBJ2-1; D not certain. The germline V and J ends were trimmed by 3 bases and 0 bases, with 9 bases remaining between them. Germline CDR1 SGHDN, CDR2 FVKESK. The CDR3 consists of 15 residues. The CDR3 DNA is TGTGCCAGCAGCCAGCAGGCGTCCTCCTACAATGAGCAGTTCTTC. Its translation is CASSQQASSYNEQFF.

The rearrangement uses TRBV4-3 and TRBJ2-7; 8 bases are shared with TRBD1. Per germline, CDR1 LGHNA and CDR2 YSLEER. Trimming at V came to 1 base and at J to 1 base, leaving 0 bases not matched to a gene. The CDR3 has 14 amino acids. The DNA of the CDR3 is TGCGCCAGCAGCCAAGGACAGGGGTCCTACGAGCAGTACTTC. Amino acid sequence: CASSQGQGSYEQYF.

The chain carries TRBV28 and TRBJ2-7; the match to TRBD1 covers 7 bases. CDR1 and CDR2 from the germline V gene are MDHEN and SYDVKM. The CDR3 length is 14 residues. The V and J ends lost 5 bases and 2 bases, in that order; junction bases with no gene match: 6. CDR3 loop: CASSILTGTYEQYF. Here the CDR3 DNA reads TGTGCCAGCAGTATTTTGACAGGGACCTACGAGCAGTACTTC. The full variable domain, with the rest looked up from reference TRBV28 and TRBJ2-7, is DVKVTQSSRYLVKRTGEKVFLECVQDMDHENMFWYRQDPGLGLRLIYFSYDVKMKEKGDIPEGYSVSREKKERFSLILESASTNQTSMYLCASSILTGTYEQYFGPGTRLTVT.

V gene TRBV2 combines with J gene TRBJ2-7, with 10 bases aligning to TRBD1. This CDR3 region has 15 residues. Germline V CDR1 and CDR2: SNHLY, FYNNEI. Germline trimming cut 0 bases from V and 6 bases from J; bases unmatched to any gene: 5. CDR3 in DNA: TGTGCCAGCAGTGAAGCCCCGGGACAGGGGCTCGAGCAGTACTTC. This sequence encodes CASSEAPGQGLEQYF. Full variable domain (remainder filled in from reference TRBV2 and TRBJ2-7): EPEVTQTPSHQVTQMGQEVILRCVPISNHLYFYWYRQILGQKVEFLVSFYNNEISEKSEIFDDQFSVERPDGSNFTLKIRSTKLEDSAMYFCASSEAPGQGLEQYFGPGTRLTVT.

This chain uses TRBV10-3 with TRBJ1-1, with 8 bases matching TRBD1. CDR1 ENHRY and CDR2 SYGVKD come from the germline V gene. V lost 6 bases and J lost 3; bases outside the gene matches: 9. There are 15 residues in the CDR3. This CDR3 is CAIRDRAGGYTEAFF. CDR3 coding DNA: TGTGCCATCAGAGACAGGGCAGGGGGCTACACTGAAGCTTTCTTT.

The J gene is TRBJ2-1, the V gene TRBV9, with TRBD2 identical over 11 bases. CDR3 length equals 16 residues. With V trimmed by 0 bases and J by 3 bases, 2 bases remained unmatched. Germline V gives CDR1 SGDLS, CDR2 YYNGEE. The CDR3 DNA sequence: TGTGCCAGCAGCGTAGGAGGGACTAGCGGCTACAATGAGCAGTTCTTC. Protein sequence: CASSVGGTSGYNEQFF.

This chain joins TRBV19 and TRBJ2-5; D possibly uses TRBD1 or TRBD2 (7 bases each). The CDR3 spans 15 residues. V was clipped by 6 bases and J by 3 bases, with 17 bases between them. The germline V gene has CDR1 LNHDA and CDR2 SQIVND (reference sequence). CDR3 in DNA: TGTGCCAGTAGGCTCAGGGGGGGCGGAGAAGAGACCCAGTACTTC. It specifies CASRLRGGGEETQYF.

The chain links TRBV7-2 to TRBJ1-3; TRBD1 matches 9 bases. The V gene's germline CDR1 is SGHTA and CDR2 FQGNSA. The J segment lost 4 bases and the V segment lost 5 bases, leaving 6 bases of the junction unmatched. This CDR3 is 15 amino acids long. This chain's CDR3 is CASSIRQGVGNTIYF. The CDR3 region has the DNA TGTGCCAGCAGCATCAGACAGGGGGTGGGAAACACCATATATTTT.

This clone has only one observation. The chain uses TRBV28 and TRBJ2-7; D tentatively reads TRBD1 or TRBD2 (5 bases each). The V gene's germline CDR1 is MDHEN and CDR2 SYDVKM. The length of the CDR3 is 15 residues. Trimming left V 6 bases short and J 5 bases short, with 20 bases between. CDR3: CASSPPGAGSHEQYF. CDR3 nucleotides: TGTGCCAGCAGCCCCCCCGGGGCAGGGTCCCACGAGCAGTACTTC.

The chain employs TRBV27 and TRBJ2-1, with D tentatively TRBD2 (5 bases). Germline V gene lookup returns CDR1 MNHEY and CDR2 SMNVEV (reference sequence). The CDR3 has 15 residues. The ends were cut back, 5 bases at V and 6 bases at J, with 17 bases in the middle. In DNA, the CDR3 is TGTGCCAGCAGTCTGGGCCGGGGTCGGGTCAATGAGCAGTTCTTC. Protein product: CASSLGRGRVNEQFF.

The chain carries TRBV6-1 and TRBJ2-2; 10 bases are a match to TRBD1. CDR1 is MNHNS, CDR2 SASEGT, per germline. CDR3 length: 14 residues. V gave up 11 bases and J gave up 7 bases; unmatched junction bases: 10. This CDR3 reads CAAKGQGGRGELFF. The DNA for the CDR3 is TGTGCCGCTAAAGGACAGGGGGGACGCGGGGAGCTGTTTTTT.

The CDR3 DNA reads as TGTGCCAGCAGCCCGATTGGGCTAGCGGGGATCACAGATACGCAGTATTTT. Translated, it gives CASSPIGLAGITDTQYF. The rearrangement joins TRBV7-3 to TRBJ2-3; 9 positions agree with TRBD2. The V and J ends lost 5 bases and 2 bases, in that order; junction bases with no gene match: 11. This CDR3 region has 17 residues. Per the germline V gene, CDR1 is SGHTA and CDR2 is FQGTGA. The complete variable domain, with remaining parts taken from reference TRBV7-3 and TRBJ2-3, reads GAGVSQTPSNKVTEKGKYVELRCDPISGHTALYWYRQSLGQGPEFLIYFQGTGAADDSGLPNDRFFAVRPEGSVSTLKIQRTERGDSAVYLCASSPIGLAGITDTQYFGPGTRLTVL.

V is TRBV14 and J is TRBJ2-2; D is ambiguous. V lost 2 bases and J 6 bases, leaving 19 bases between the germline ends. Germline lookup yields CDR1 SGHDN and CDR2 FVKESK. This CDR3 is 17 amino acids long. CDR3 sequence (DNA): TGTGCCAGCAGCCAACTACAAGGGATTGGCAGCCCCGGGGAGCTGTTTTTT. This sequence encodes CASSQLQGIGSPGELFF. The full variable domain, in which reference TRBV14 and TRBJ2-2 provide the parts outside the CDR3, is EAGVTQFPSHSVIEKGQTVTLRCDPISGHDNLYWYRRVMGKEIKFLLHFVKESKQDESGMPNNRFLAERTGGTYSTLKVQPAELEDSGVYFCASSQLQGIGSPGELFFGEGSRLTVL.

This sequence joins TRBV9 and TRBJ2-5; 11 nucleotides agree with TRBD1. The V and J ends lost 0 bases and 9 bases, in that order; junction bases with no gene match: 4. The germline gives CDR1 SGDLS, CDR2 YYNGEE. The CDR3 runs to 14 residues. CDR3 loop: CASSVGGQGESQYF. In DNA, the CDR3 is TGTGCCAGCAGCGTAGGGGGACAGGGGGAGTCCCAGTACTTC.

The chain joins TRBV29-1 to TRBJ2-1; 7 nucleotides align to TRBD2. CDR3 length equals 12 residues. Per the germline V gene, CDR1 is SQVTM and CDR2 is ANQGSEA. The V segment lost 4 bases and the J segment 7 bases; nucleotides outside the gene matches: 4. CDR3 region: CSVAAGRNEQFF. CDR3 nucleotide sequence: TGCAGCGTTGCAGCGGGAAGGAATGAGCAGTTCTTC.